A single sample gave rise to the 19 T cell receptor beta chains below, sequenced in a study of vaccination effects on CD4 cells after COVID-19. Their antigen targets remain unknown. Method: immunoSEQ multiplex PCR; TCRdb's copy keeps in-frame clones and lacks some. The sample includes tens of thousands of clones, roughly 76% of them seen just once. Before sequencing, viral peptide pools were used by the ViraFEST assay to expand antigen-specific CD4+ T cells. Cells that had been cultured for 9 to 10 days were the source of isolated CD4+ T cells. Nucleocapsid antibodies stayed negative before and after vaccination, showing no earlier SARS-CoV-2 infection. The sequenced sample was CD4+ T cells from PBMCs cultured with HCoV-NL63 spike peptides, obtained before COVID-19 vaccination. The receptors were gathered from a human donor who received a COVID-19 vaccine.

The V gene is TRBV7-2, the J gene TRBJ2-1; 11 positions match TRBD2. The germline V gene encodes CDR1 SGHTA and CDR2 FQGNSA. This CDR3 comprises 16 residues. The V gene end was trimmed by 1 base and the J gene end by 7 bases; junction bases not matched to a gene: 6. Here the CDR3 reads CASSLVVTSGGNEQFF. DNA for the CDR3: TGTGCCAGCAGCTTAGTAGTAACTAGCGGGGGTAATGAGCAGTTCTTC.

The chain employs TRBV10-3 and TRBJ2-7; 9 bases match TRBD1. CDR1 is ENHRY and CDR2 is SYGVKD in the germline V gene. The CDR3 covers 12 residues. V was pared by 10 bases and J by 6 bases, with 7 bases of the junction left unmatched. The CDR3 here is CAKRTGAPEQYV. As DNA, the CDR3 is TGTGCCAAAAGGACAGGGGCGCCCGAGCAGTACGTC.

This clone was recorded a few times. The V and J genes are TRBV3-1 (or the pseudogene TRBV3-2) and TRBJ1-6, with D perhaps TRBD1 (5 bases). Germline V CDR1 and CDR2: LGHDT, YNNKEL (reference sequence). The CDR3 sequence is 13 residues long. V lost 5 bases and J lost 10, with 12 bases in between. DNA of the CDR3: TGTGCCAGCAGCTTGGGACCCGGCTCACCCCTCCACTTT. Translated: CASSLGPGSPLHF.

This clone appeared a few times. The rearrangement uses TRBV3-1 (or the pseudogene TRBV3-2) and TRBJ1-4, with unresolved D. V was cut by 6 bases and J by 3 bases, with 11 bases left in between. The CDR3 consists of 14 residues. In germline, CDR1 is LGHDT, CDR2 YNNKEL (reference sequence). The CDR3 DNA follows: TGTGCCAGCAGACCTAGTCCGGCTAATGAAAAACTGTTTTTT. This codes for CASRPSPANEKLFF.

The chain employs TRBV6-2 or TRBV6-3 and TRBJ2-1, with 8 bases aligning to TRBD1. Germline values: CDR1 MNHEY, CDR2 SVGEGT. The junction had 9 bases not matched to a gene; V was cut back by 4 bases and J by 7 bases. The CDR3 runs to 15 residues. The DNA of the CDR3 is TGTGCCAGCAGTTTGGGACAGGTGGGTTGGAATGAGCAGTTCTTC. Protein product: CASSLGQVGWNEQFF.

Of note for this clone: An end of the junction does not agree with germline; a read error may underlie this. The V and J genes are TRBV2 and TRBJ2-5; no firm D call. This CDR3 has 15 amino acids. Germline V gene lookup returns CDR1 SNHLY and CDR2 FYNNEI. CDR3 sequence: CASREEVLSQETQYF. The DNA of the CDR3 is TGTGCCAGCAGAGAAGAGGTCCTCTCCCAGGAGACCCAGTACTTC.

The gene calls are TRBV20-1 and TRBJ1-2; the D is unclear. Germline-derived CDR1 and CDR2 are DFQATT and SNEGSKA (reference sequence). The CDR3 sequence is 15 residues long. Trimming stripped 3 bases from V and 8 bases from J, with 22 bases between. CDR3 protein: CSASNSYDPPGGYTF. For the CDR3, the DNA is TGCAGTGCTAGTAACAGCTACGATCCCCCTGGAGGCTACACCTTC.

The chain is built from TRBV3-1 (or the pseudogene TRBV3-2) and TRBJ2-5, with D hard to call. V was shortened by 1 base and J by 5 bases, with 8 bases between the two germline ends. The CDR3 spans 13 residues. Germline V gene data show CDR1 as LGHDT and CDR2 as YNNKEL (reference sequence). CDR3: CASSQGLGETQYF. The CDR3 DNA is TGTGCCAGCAGCCAAGGTCTAGGGGAGACCCAGTACTTC.

The CDR3 here is CASSLRTSGLQETQYF. CDR3 DNA: TGTGCCAGCAGTCTACGAACCTCAGGGCTCCAAGAGACCCAGTACTTC. V usage is TRBV27 and J usage is TRBJ2-5; tentative D call: TRBD1 (5 bases). V shed 5 bases and J shed 1 base, with 17 bases lying between them. The CDR3 spans 16 residues. The germline gives CDR1 MNHEY, CDR2 SMNVEV (reference sequence).

The table lists this clone with a count of one. The chain is built from TRBV6-5 and TRBJ2-5; TRBD1 matches at 8 bases. V lost 2 bases to trimming and J lost 5 bases; unmatched junction nucleotides: 10. This CDR3 comprises 16 residues. Germline-derived CDR1 and CDR2 are MNHEY and SVGAGI. CDR3 nucleotide sequence: TGTGCCAGCAGTTACAGCTTCCAGGGGGCGGGTGAGACCCAGTACTTC. Protein product: CASSYSFQGAGETQYF.

The V call is TRBV19, the J call TRBJ1-2; D might be TRBD1 (6 bases). The V end lost 4 bases, the J end lost 4 bases, and 10 bases lay between the germline ends. Per the germline V gene, CDR1 is LNHDA and CDR2 is SQIVND (reference sequence). The CDR3 spans 13 residues. The CDR3 here is CASSTDRVYGYTF. DNA for the CDR3: TGTGCCAGTAGTACGGACAGAGTCTATGGCTACACCTTC.

This chain links TRBV4-3 with TRBJ2-1; TRBD2 matches at 8 bases. The J segment lost 0 bases and the V segment lost 3 bases, leaving 16 bases of the junction unmatched. CDR1 LGHNA and CDR2 YSLEER come from the germline V gene. The CDR3 is 20 residues long. The CDR3 DNA sequence: TGCGCCAGCAGCCATCCCCACTACATTAGCGGGGCCTCCTCCTACAATGAGCAGTTCTTC. This sequence encodes CASSHPHYISGASSYNEQFF.

This chain links TRBV4-1 with TRBJ2-2; D assignment may be TRBD1 or TRBD2 (5 bases each). Germline V gene lookup returns CDR1 MGHRA and CDR2 YSYEKL. Trimming shortened V by 2 bases and J by 6 bases, and 13 bases separated the two germline ends. The CDR3 is 15 residues long. In nucleotides, the CDR3 is TGCGCCAGCAGCCAATTGAGGGGAGTGCCCGGGGAGCTGTTTTTT. Translated, it gives CASSQLRGVPGELFF.

This clone was seen only once. The chain employs TRBV15 and TRBJ2-2; D remains ambiguous. Trimming removed 3 bases at V and 0 bases at J, with 11 bases between. There are 16 residues in the CDR3. Germline V gene data show CDR1 as LNHNV and CDR2 as YYDKDF (reference sequence). CDR3 loop: CATSRRRASNTGELFF. The CDR3 DNA follows: TGTGCCACCAGCAGGCGACGGGCCTCGAACACCGGGGAGCTGTTTTTT.

This rearrangement joins TRBV19 to TRBJ1-5, with D perhaps matching TRBD1 (6 bases). This CDR3 is 15 amino acids long. Germline V lookup: CDR1 LNHDA, CDR2 SQIVND (reference sequence). Trimming shortened V by 8 bases and J by 0 bases, and 14 bases separated the two germline ends. The chain's CDR3 is CASEEGGYSNQPQHF. CDR3 nucleotide sequence: TGTGCCAGTGAGGAAGGGGGATATAGCAATCAGCCCCAGCATTTT.

The rearrangement uses TRBV2 and TRBJ1-4; TRBD1 agrees at 7 bases. In germline, CDR1 is SNHLY, CDR2 FYNNEI. The CDR3 loop spans 14 amino acids. The J segment lost 5 bases and the V segment lost 6 bases, leaving 6 bases of the junction unmatched. CDR3: CASRTGRGNEKLFF. The CDR3 DNA reads TGTGCCAGCAGGACAGGGCGTGGAAATGAAAAACTGTTTTTT.

The chain recombines TRBV4-2 with TRBJ1-5; D is ambiguous. The CDR3 sequence is 16 residues long. V was pared by 1 base and J by 7 bases, with 17 bases between. CDR1 LGHNA and CDR2 YNFKEQ come from the germline V gene. The chain's CDR3 is CASSQGVGGAIQPQHF. The DNA of the CDR3 is TGTGCCAGCAGCCAAGGGGTCGGCGGCGCCATACAGCCCCAGCATTTT.

This chain links TRBV6-5 with TRBJ2-5; TRBD1 aligns across 8 bases. CDR1 and CDR2 from the germline V gene are MNHEY and SVGAGI. There are 13 residues in the CDR3. Germline trimming cut 6 bases from V and 4 bases from J; bases unmatched to any gene: 4. CDR3 amino acids: CASSRTGSETQYF. The CDR3, as DNA: TGTGCCAGCAGCCGGACAGGGTCAGAGACCCAGTACTTC.

The rearrangement uses TRBV5-4 and TRBJ1-2, with a weak D call TRBD1 (6 bases). The length of the CDR3 is 13 residues. The germline gives CDR1 SGHNT, CDR2 YYREEE (reference sequence). V lost 2 bases, J lost 2 bases, and 7 bases lay in between. CDR3 loop: CASSFGGNYGYTF. Written as DNA, the CDR3 is TGTGCCAGCAGCTTCGGGGGCAACTATGGCTACACCTTC.